A single sample is the source of the 15 T cell receptor beta chains below, sequenced in a study of CD8+CD57+ T cells in acquired aplastic anemia. The sequenced patients had an expansion of CD8+CD57+ cells seen by flow cytometry. Genomic DNA acted as the template from which TCR beta VDJ combination and CDR3 sequence profiling were carried out. TCRdb passed the reads through MiXCR, listing each CDR3 protein once. This sample has roughly 190,000 distinct CDR3 sequences, with around 47% found just once. Sequenced input: sorted CD4+, CD8+, or CD8+CD57+ T cells (not recorded which) from PBMCs. These TCRs come from a human donor with aplastic anemia.

The chain carries TRBV29-1 and TRBJ1-1; 7 bases align to TRBD1. This CDR3 spans 14 amino acids. The J segment lost 2 bases and the V segment lost 5 bases, leaving 8 bases of the junction unmatched. CDR1 is SQVTM, CDR2 ANQGSEA, per germline. The CDR3 loop is CSVPYDRENTEAFF. The DNA for the CDR3 is TGCAGCGTTCCCTACGACAGGGAAAACACTGAAGCTTTCTTT. Using reference TRBV29-1 and TRBJ1-1 for the parts outside the CDR3, the full variable domain is SAVISQKPSRDICQRGTSLTIQCQVDSQVTMMFWYRQQPGQSLTLIATANQGSEATYESGFVIDKFPISRPNLTFSTLTVSNMSPEDSSIYLCSVPYDRENTEAFFGQGTRLTVV.

This clonotype occurred many times. CDR3 in DNA: TGTGCCAGCAGCCCCCTGACCCCCAATGAGCAGTTCTTC. It is translated as CASSPLTPNEQFF. The chain is built from TRBV11-3 and TRBJ2-1; D gene unclear. Germline CDR1 is SGHNT and CDR2 is YENEEA. The CDR3 has 13 amino acids. V was trimmed by 5 bases and J by 6 bases, leaving 11 bases between them.

The chain is built from TRBV20-1 and TRBJ2-2; possibly TRBD1 or TRBD2 for D (5 bases each). CDR1 is DFQATT and CDR2 is SNEGSKA in the germline V gene (reference sequence). Trimming stripped 1 base from V and 4 bases from J, with 10 bases between. This CDR3 contains 14 residues. The CDR3, as DNA: TGCAGTGCTAGAGGAGGGGTCAGCACCGGGGAGCTGTTTTTT. Its translation: CSARGGVSTGELFF.

The V gene is TRBV5-4, the J gene TRBJ2-1, with D possibly being TRBD1 (5 bases). CDR3 length equals 13 residues. Germline values: CDR1 SGHNT, CDR2 YYREEE (reference sequence). V was clipped by 0 bases and J by 8 bases, with 9 bases between them. CDR3 coding DNA: TGTGCCAGCAGCTTGGCAGGGAACGATGAGCAGTTCTTC. Its translation is CASSLAGNDEQFF.

The chain has TRBV19 and TRBJ2-7; the D is unclear. The CDR3 is 13 amino acids. Trimming left V 7 bases short and J 2 bases short, with 12 bases between. Germline loops: CDR1 LNHDA, CDR2 SQIVND (reference sequence). CDR3 sequence reads: CASIGVDAYEQYF. DNA of the CDR3: TGTGCCAGTATCGGCGTCGATGCCTACGAGCAGTACTTC.

This clonotype was seen only a few times. The V and J genes are TRBV6-2 or TRBV6-3 and TRBJ1-4, with TRBD1 matching over 11 bases. The CDR3 totals 14 residues. V dropped 6 bases and J dropped 8; count of bases not matched to a gene: 5. The germline gives CDR1 MNHEY, CDR2 SVGEGT. The CDR3 DNA reads TGTGCCAGCAGAGGGGACAGGGGGGTCGAAAAACTGTTTTTT. It yields the protein CASRGDRGVEKLFF.

This clonotype was seen repeatedly, ten times or more. The V gene is TRBV10-3, the J gene TRBJ1-5; D call uncertain. The ends were cut back, 2 bases at V and 7 bases at J, with 6 bases in the middle. The CDR3 has 12 amino acids. The germline V gene has CDR1 ENHRY and CDR2 SYGVKD. CDR3 sequence: CAISELGQPQHF. The CDR3 DNA sequence: TGTGCCATCAGTGAGCTAGGACAGCCCCAGCATTTT.

A remark on this clonotype: A clone one base away is much larger, so this may be a read error. The genes are TRBV7-9 and TRBJ1-1; D is possibly TRBD1 (5 bases). V was clipped by 5 bases and J by 6 bases, with 16 bases between them. Germline V gene lookup returns CDR1 SEHNR and CDR2 FQNEAQ (reference sequence). This CDR3 has 14 amino acids. The CDR3: CASSVSRGWAEAFF. The CDR3 coding sequence is TGTGCCAGCAGCGTTTCGAGGGGATGGGCTGAAGCTTTCTTT.

The genes are TRBV6-2 or TRBV6-3 and TRBJ2-7; TRBD1 agrees at 7 bases. Germline V CDR1 and CDR2: MNHEY, SVGEGT. The CDR3 extends over 14 amino acids. V gave up 4 bases and J gave up 3 bases; unmatched junction bases: 6. The DNA of the CDR3 is TGTGCCAGCAGTTCCGGGGACAGTAACTACGAGCAGTACTTC. Translation: CASSSGDSNYEQYF.

This clonotype was seen at least ten times. The chain has TRBV7-3 and TRBJ2-2, with a possible D match to TRBD2 (5 bases). The CDR3 has 16 residues. V shed 2 bases and J shed 5 bases, with 15 bases lying between them. Germline V gene data show CDR1 as SGHTA and CDR2 as FQGTGA. The CDR3 DNA reads as TGTGCCAGCAGCTTAGGTCGGCCGGGGTCAACCGGGGAGCTGTTTTTT. Translating gives CASSLGRPGSTGELFF. Looking up the rest from reference TRBV7-3 and TRBJ2-2 gives the full variable domain: GAGVSQTPSNKVTEKGKYVELRCDPISGHTALYWYRQSLGQGPEFLIYFQGTGAADDSGLPNDRFFAVRPEGSVSTLKIQRTERGDSAVYLCASSLGRPGSTGELFFGEGSRLTVL.

The chain carries TRBV10-2 and TRBJ2-7; D ambiguous. This CDR3 has 12 residues. V lost 5 bases to trimming and J lost 5 bases, with 10 bases between them. Germline V lookup: CDR1 WSHSY, CDR2 SAAADI. In DNA form, the CDR3 reads TGCGCCAGCAGTTTCACTTGGAACGAGCAGTACTTC. It codes for CASSFTWNEQYF.

This clonotype was observed many times. The genes are TRBV11-3 and TRBJ2-5; tentatively, D is TRBD1 or TRBD2 (5 bases each). V shed 5 bases and J shed 5 bases, with 15 bases lying between them. The CDR3 loop spans 14 amino acids. The germline V gene has CDR1 SGHNT and CDR2 YENEEA. CDR3 protein: CASSRGRGGETQYF. The CDR3 bases are TGTGCCAGCAGCCGAGGTCGGGGCGGGGAGACCCAGTACTTC.

This clonotype was seen many times. This sequence joins TRBV3-1 and TRBJ1-6; D ambiguous. Per the germline V gene, CDR1 is LGHDT and CDR2 is YNNKEL (reference sequence). V lost 2 bases and J 8 bases, leaving 7 bases between the germline ends. The length of the CDR3 is 13 residues. The CDR3 nucleotides read TGTGCCAGCAGCCAATTTAGGGATTCACCCCTCCACTTT. Protein sequence: CASSQFRDSPLHF.

The chain uses TRBV19 and TRBJ2-7; D is perhaps TRBD2 (6 bases). Germline CDR1 reads LNHDA; CDR2 reads SQIVND (reference sequence). Trimming removed 5 bases at V and 3 bases at J, with 17 bases between. The CDR3 is made up of 15 amino acids. The CDR3 bases are TGTGCCAGTAGTTCCAGAGAGGGACTTATCTACGAGCAGTACTTC. Its translation is CASSSREGLIYEQYF.

This chain uses TRBV20-1 with TRBJ1-3, with D possibly matching TRBD1 (5 bases). The V gene lost 5 bases and the J gene lost 4 bases, with 18 bases spanning the gap. Per germline, CDR1 DFQATT and CDR2 SNEGSKA (reference sequence). The CDR3 has 15 amino acids. CDR3 residues: CSAARGRWEGNTIYF. CDR3 DNA sequence: TGCAGTGCTGCGAGGGGCAGGTGGGAAGGAAACACCATATATTTT.